This is a list of T cell receptor beta chains from one sample in a study of cytomegalovirus exposure and HLA in healthy donors. The protocol was immunoSEQ multiplex PCR, while the TCRdb copy is restricted to in-frame clones and leaves out a portion. Seen here are about 160,000 clones, approximately 80% observed once, and the top ten hold about 9.1%. Sequencing was done on a sample of PBMCs. The receptors shown here come from a man aged 18 to 30 in good health and CMV-seropositive. CDR3s include the opening cysteine and the closing phenylalanine or tryptophan. D genes are given only for firm matches. Clone size is shown for a subset of rows, as once, few, many or a class of expanded clone.

abundance	j_gene	v_gene	d_gene	CDR3nt	CDR3aa
few	TRBJ1-1	TRBV4-1	NA	TGCGCCAGCAGCCACCGGGGTGACACTGAAGCTTTCTTT	CASSHRGDTEAFF
NA	TRBJ2-7	TRBV15	TRBD2	TGTGCCACCAGCAGCCCCCCACAACTAGCGGGAGGATCCTACGAGCAGTACTTC	CATSSPPQLAGGSYEQYF
NA	TRBJ2-2	TRBV27	NA	TGTGCCAGCAGTTTATCATCCAGGGTTAACACCGGGGAGCTGTTTTTT	CASSLSSRVNTGELFF
few	TRBJ2-6	TRBV6-6	NA	TGTGCCAGCAGTTACCAACAGTACTCTGGGGCCAACGTCCTGACTTTC	CASSYQQYSGANVLTF
NA	TRBJ1-2	TRBV2	NA	TGTGCCAGCAGGAGCGCGGGCGGCTACACCTTC	CASRSAGGYTF
few	TRBJ1-4	TRBV30	NA	TGTGCCTGGAGTATCCGGGAAAAACTGTTTTTT	CAWSIREKLFF
NA	TRBJ1-1	TRBV6-5	NA	TGTGCCAGCAGTTACTCCAGGAACACTGAAGCTTTCTTT	CASSYSRNTEAFF
NA	TRBJ2-7	TRBV11-2	NA	TGTGCCAGCAGCCCATCCGGGACTCGCTACGAGCAGTACTTC	CASSPSGTRYEQYF
NA	TRBJ2-3	TRBV2	TRBD1	TGTGCCAGCAAACCGGGACAGGGGCTCGCAGATACGCAGTATTTT	CASKPGQGLADTQYF
NA	TRBJ2-7	TRBV6-5	TRBD2	TGTGCCAGCAGTTACGGGGCTAGCGGGGGGGCCTACGAGCAGTACTTC	CASSYGASGGAYEQYF
NA	TRBJ1-1	TRBV7-9	TRBD1	TGTGCCAGCAGCTTAGGACAGGGGGACACTGAAGCTTTCTTT	CASSLGQGDTEAFF
NA	TRBJ1-2	TRBV18	NA	TGTGCCAGCTCACCTGAGGCAGGGGCGGCCTATGGCTACACCTTC	CASSPEAGAAYGYTF
once	TRBJ1-1	TRBV4-2	NA	TGTGCCAGCAGCCAGAACAGGGCATCAGGGACTGAAGCTTTCTTT	CASSQNRASGTEAFF
NA	TRBJ1-3	TRBV6-5	NA	TGTGCCAGCATGCGAGGAAACACCATATATTTT	CASMRGNTIYF
NA	TRBJ1-4	TRBV25-1	TRBD1	TGTGCCAGCAGTGAACGTTCAATATGGACAGGGGGCGAAAAACTGTTTTTT	CASSERSIWTGGEKLFF
NA	TRBJ1-5	TRBV7-8	NA	TGTGCCAGCAGTTACGAGAACGACAATCAGCCCCAGCATTTT	CASSYENDNQPQHF
NA	TRBJ1-2	TRBV10-2	NA	TGCGCCAGCAGTGAGACGGGGTATGGCTACACCTTC	CASSETGYGYTF
once	TRBJ2-7	TRBV29-1	TRBD1	TGCAGCGTATCCGGGGACAGAGAAAGCTCCTACGAGCAGTACTTC	CSVSGDRESSYEQYF
NA	TRBJ2-4	TRBV5-1	TRBD1	TGCGCCAGCACAAGGGACAGGATTCTAGCCAAAAACATTCAGTACTTC	CASTRDRILAKNIQYF
NA	TRBJ1-4	TRBV19	NA	TGTGCCAGTTTAGACGGCCCCGGGAGTGAAAAACTGTTTTTT	CASLDGPGSEKLFF
NA	TRBJ2-5	TRBV6-1	TRBD1	TGTGCCAGCAGTGCCGGGACAGGGGAGACCCAGTACTTC	CASSAGTGETQYF
NA	TRBJ1-2	TRBV7-2	TRBD1	TGTGCCAGCAGCCCGGACAGGGGACGGGGCTACACCTTC	CASSPDRGRGYTF
once	TRBJ2-1	TRBV27	NA	TGTGCCAGCAGGGTGGGGGGTTCCTACAATGAGCAGTTCTTC	CASRVGGSYNEQFF
NA	TRBJ1-1	TRBV5-4	NA	TGTGCCAGCAGCACTCAGGGATGGAGCACTGAAGCTTTCTTT	CASSTQGWSTEAFF
NA	TRBJ2-7	TRBV6-5	TRBD1	TGTGCCAGCAGTCACCGGGACAGGGCTCCCCACGAGCAGTACTTC	CASSHRDRAPHEQYF
once	TRBJ2-3	TRBV5-5	TRBD1	TGTGCCAGCAGCTTGGTCAGGGGGCGCGATACCACAGATACGCAGTATTTT	CASSLVRGRDTTDTQYF
NA	TRBJ2-5	TRBV27	NA	TGTGCCAGCAGTTTCCAACTTCAAGAGACCCAGTACTTC	CASSFQLQETQYF
NA	TRBJ1-5	TRBV2	NA	TGTGCCAGCAGCCCTGAGAGGAACGGTGATCAGCCCCAGCATTTT	CASSPERNGDQPQHF
once	TRBJ1-5	TRBV2	NA	TGTGCCAGCAGCGATGGGCAGGACAATCAGCCCCAGCATTTT	CASSDGQDNQPQHF
NA	TRBJ2-7	TRBV6-6	NA	TGTGCCAGCAGTGCCCCGAGCTCCTACGAGCAGTACTTC	CASSAPSSYEQYF